These 29 T cell receptor beta chains were sequenced from one sample in a study of blood T cell repertoires in COVID-19. TCRdb keeps only in-frame clones here, not all; method: immunoSEQ multiplex PCR. The sample records 150,000 to 200,000 clones, 82% being singletons. Sequences were obtained from peripheral blood. The receptors stem from a woman between 70 and 85 years old with acute or convalescent COVID-19.

The chain is built from TRBV5-5 and TRBJ2-3; 12 bases match TRBD1. The CDR3 covers 16 residues. CDR1 and CDR2 from the germline V gene are SGHKS and YYEKEE (reference sequence). J was trimmed by 4 bases and V by 0 bases; bases with no gene match: 3. CDR3 region: CASSLVGQGAADTQYF. Written as DNA, the CDR3 is TGTGCCAGCAGCTTGGTGGGACAGGGGGCGGCAGATACGCAGTATTTT.

The J gene is TRBJ2-5, the V gene TRBV7-2, with D uncertain. The V gene's germline CDR1 is SGHTA and CDR2 FQGNSA. V was pared by 2 bases and J by 5 bases, with 12 bases between. The CDR3 extends over 14 amino acids. The DNA for the CDR3 is TGTGCCAGCAGCTTAACCTACAGCCAGGAGACCCAGTACTTC. Translation: CASSLTYSQETQYF.

The gene calls are TRBV28 and TRBJ1-2; D remains ambiguous. CDR1 and CDR2 (germline): MDHEN, SYDVKM. CDR3 length: 12 residues. V was pared by 2 bases and J by 2 bases, with 3 bases between. CDR3 bases: TGTGCCAGCAGTTTAAGCAACTATGGCTACACCTTC. Protein sequence: CASSLSNYGYTF.

This clone showed up just a few times. The chain carries TRBV10-3 and TRBJ1-2; 9 bases are shared with TRBD1. Unmatched junction bases numbered 5, after V lost 7 bases and J lost 2 bases. The V gene's germline CDR1 is ENHRY and CDR2 SYGVKD. This CDR3 contains 14 residues. The CDR3 DNA reads as TGTGCCATCAAACGGACAGGGGACAACTATGGCTACACCTTC. Encoded protein: CAIKRTGDNYGYTF.

The rearrangement joins TRBV28 to TRBJ2-1; D is unresolved. From germline, CDR1 is MDHEN and CDR2 SYDVKM. With 2 bases removed from V and 6 bases from J, the gap between germline ends came to 5 bases. This CDR3 comprises 12 residues. CDR3 sequence: CASSLIGNEQFF. DNA of the CDR3: TGTGCCAGCAGTTTAATCGGCAATGAGCAGTTCTTC.

V gene TRBV7-9 combines with J gene TRBJ2-1; TRBD1 agrees at 11 bases. CDR3 length: 14 residues. Germline V gene sequence: CDR1 SEHNR, CDR2 FQNEAQ (reference sequence). J was trimmed by 6 bases and V by 7 bases; bases with no gene match: 5. CDR3 sequence: CASKTGTGGNEQFF. The CDR3 DNA reads as TGTGCCAGCAAAACCGGGACAGGGGGCAATGAGCAGTTCTTC. Based on the CDR3 plus reference TRBV7-9 and TRBJ2-1, the full variable domain is DTGVSQNPRHKITKRGQNVTFRCDPISEHNRLYWYRQTLGQGPEFLTYFQNEAQLEKSRLLSDRFSAERPKGSFSTLEIQRTEQGDSAMYLCASKTGTGGNEQFFGPGTRLTVL.

The chain recombines TRBV3-1 (or the pseudogene TRBV3-2) with TRBJ2-5, with 11 bases identical to TRBD2. The CDR3 consists of 18 residues. The germline gives CDR1 LGHDT, CDR2 YNNKEL (reference sequence). The V and J ends lost 0 bases and 1 base, in that order; junction bases with no gene match: 7. CDR3 bases: TGTGCCAGCAGCCAAGATTTTTTTCTAGCGGGGGGCCAAGAGACCCAGTACTTC. The encoded protein is CASSQDFFLAGGQETQYF.

The chain links TRBV12-3 or TRBV12-4 to TRBJ2-7, with 9 bases that match TRBD1. Losses at the gene ends were 6 bases for V and 7 bases for J; bases not matched to a gene: 4. This CDR3 has 12 residues. In DNA form, the CDR3 reads TGTGCCAGCAGGGGGACAGGGACGGAGCAGTACTTC. As protein: CASRGTGTEQYF.

V and J are TRBV29-1 and TRBJ1-2; 8 bases agree with TRBD1. V lost 3 bases to trimming and J lost 4 bases; unmatched junction nucleotides: 7. CDR1 SQVTM and CDR2 ANQGSEA come from the germline V gene. This CDR3 is built from 14 residues. This chain's CDR3 is CSVDGTGTGYGYTF. The CDR3 DNA follows: TGCAGCGTTGACGGTACCGGGACAGGCTATGGCTACACCTTC.

CDR3 residues: CASSLTGTLKPQHF. The CDR3 DNA follows: TGTGCCAGCAGCTTGACAGGGACCCTGAAGCCCCAGCATTTT. V and J are TRBV11-2 and TRBJ1-5; TRBD1 matches at 7 bases. Germline CDR1 reads SGHAT; CDR2 reads FQNNGV. This CDR3 comprises 14 residues. V shed 3 bases, J shed 8 bases, and the junction held 7 bases outside the gene matches.

This clone was found once. This rearrangement joins TRBV2 to TRBJ1-4, with unresolved D. Germline lookup yields CDR1 SNHLY and CDR2 FYNNEI. The ends were cut back, 7 bases at V and 8 bases at J, with 14 bases in the middle. The CDR3 runs to 13 residues. CDR3 DNA sequence: TGTGCCAGCAAGGAGGGTTTAGGAGAAAAACTGTTTTTT. Translated, it gives CASKEGLGEKLFF.

V is TRBV5-4 and J is TRBJ2-5, with 16 bases lining up with TRBD2. The V and J ends lost 4 bases and 2 bases, in that order; junction bases with no gene match: 5. The germline V gene has CDR1 SGHNT and CDR2 YYREEE (reference sequence). The length of the CDR3 is 17 residues. In DNA, the CDR3 is TGTGCCAGCAGCGGGACTAGCGGGAGGGCGATACAAGAGACCCAGTACTTC. It is translated as CASSGTSGRAIQETQYF.

In nucleotides, the CDR3 is TGTGCCAGTAGTCCCGAGGTGTGGATACCTAAGTCCCTCCACTTT. Encoded protein: CASSPEVWIPKSLHF. The genes are TRBV19 and TRBJ1-6, with D hard to call. CDR1 is LNHDA, CDR2 SQIVND, per germline (reference sequence). The V gene lost 5 bases and the J gene lost 14 bases, with 22 bases spanning the gap. This CDR3 is 15 amino acids long.

J is TRBJ2-5 and V is TRBV30; tentatively, D is TRBD2 (6 bases). The germline V and J ends were trimmed by 8 bases and 1 base, with 11 bases remaining between them. The germline V gene encodes CDR1 GTSNPN and CDR2 SVGIG (reference sequence). CDR3 length: 12 residues. The DNA of the CDR3 is TGTGCCATGAGGAGGGTCCAAGAGACCCAGTACTTC. It is translated as CAMRRVQETQYF. The complete variable domain, with remaining parts taken from reference TRBV30 and TRBJ2-5, reads SQTIHQWPATLVQPVGSPLSLECTVEGTSNPNLYWYRQAAGRGLQLLFYSVGIGQISSEVPQNLSASRPQDRQFILSSKKLLLSDSGFYLCAMRRVQETQYFGPGTRLLVL.

The J gene is TRBJ1-5, the V gene TRBV2, with TRBD1 matching 9 bases. The CDR3 sequence is 14 residues long. CDR1 SNHLY and CDR2 FYNNEI come from the germline V gene. J was trimmed by 4 bases and V by 4 bases; bases with no gene match: 2. This CDR3 reads CASSAGQGNQPQHF. CDR3 sequence (DNA): TGTGCCAGCAGTGCGGGACAGGGAAATCAGCCCCAGCATTTT.

The chain recombines TRBV28 with TRBJ2-5; TRBD1 is a possible D gene (5 bases). Between the trimmed V and J ends, which lost 5 bases and 3 bases, there was a span of 13 bases. Per germline, CDR1 MDHEN and CDR2 SYDVKM. The CDR3 length is 14 residues. The CDR3 DNA sequence: TGTGCCAGCAGTCTGGTCATAGGGGAAGAGACCCAGTACTTC. It translates to CASSLVIGEETQYF.

A few counts support this clone. V is TRBV4-3 and J is TRBJ2-3; 7 nucleotides line up with TRBD2. Germline lookup yields CDR1 LGHNA and CDR2 YSLEER. The CDR3 extends over 13 amino acids. V lost 0 bases to trimming and J lost 8 bases; unmatched junction nucleotides: 2. The CDR3 DNA reads TGCGCCAGCAGCCAAGAACCGGGAGGTACGCAGTATTTT. It yields the protein CASSQEPGGTQYF.

The CDR3 is CASRTQGAIDSPLHF. DNA of the CDR3: TGTGCCAGCAGAACACAGGGGGCGATTGATTCACCCCTCCACTTT. This rearrangement joins TRBV27 to TRBJ1-6, with 9 bases aligning to TRBD1. The CDR3 has 15 residues. Germline values: CDR1 MNHEY, CDR2 SMNVEV (reference sequence). Germline trimming cut 6 bases from V and 8 bases from J; bases unmatched to any gene: 8.

The chain combines TRBV11-2 with TRBJ2-1, with D unclear. Germline V lookup: CDR1 SGHAT, CDR2 FQNNGV. The CDR3 is 15 residues long. With 5 bases removed from V and 2 bases from J, the gap between germline ends came to 13 bases. In DNA form, the CDR3 reads TGTGCCAGCAGCAAGACTTTAAGTCCCTACAATGAGCAGTTCTTC. Amino acid sequence: CASSKTLSPYNEQFF.

The chain combines TRBV5-1 with TRBJ1-4; 7 nucleotides match TRBD1. This CDR3 comprises 18 residues. The V segment lost 4 bases and the J segment 0 bases; nucleotides outside the gene matches: 12. Germline CDR1 SGHRS, CDR2 YFSETQ. The CDR3 loop reads CASSPGTVSSATNEKLFF. The CDR3 coding sequence is TGCGCCAGCAGCCCGGGGACAGTTTCTTCGGCAACTAATGAAAAACTGTTTTTT.

The chain uses TRBV2 and TRBJ2-7, with D possibly matching TRBD1 (5 bases). CDR3 length: 16 residues. Germline loops: CDR1 SNHLY, CDR2 FYNNEI. V was clipped by 4 bases and J by 3 bases, with 19 bases between them. The CDR3, as DNA: TGTGCCAGCAGTGCGCCAGGGTCCCTCATTTACTACGAGCAGTACTTC. Protein: CASSAPGSLIYYEQYF.

This clone has only a few counts. The same CDR3 can be traced to other DNA sequences in this sample. V usage is TRBV5-4 and J usage is TRBJ1-1; D unclear. CDR1 SGHNT and CDR2 YYREEE come from the germline V gene (reference sequence). The V end was cut by 0 bases, the J end by 1 base, with 7 bases between. The length of the CDR3 is 14 residues. CDR3 residues: CASSLGRENTEAFF. The CDR3 nucleotides are TGTGCCAGCAGCTTGGGACGGGAGAACACTGAAGCTTTCTTT.

The chain recombines TRBV5-4 with TRBJ1-1; tentative D call: TRBD1 (6 bases). This CDR3 has 15 residues. The V end was cut by 0 bases, the J end by 5 bases, with 14 bases between. The germline V gene encodes CDR1 SGHNT and CDR2 YYREEE (reference sequence). The CDR3 region is CASSLAHRVETEAFF. The CDR3 DNA reads TGTGCCAGCAGCTTGGCCCACAGGGTGGAGACTGAAGCTTTCTTT. Full variable domain (missing parts from reference TRBV5-4 and TRBJ1-1): ETGVTQSPTHLIKTRGQQVTLRCSSQSGHNTVSWYQQALGQGPQFIFQYYREEENGRGNFPPRFSGLQFPNYSSELNVNALELDDSALYLCASSLAHRVETEAFFGQGTRLTVV.

This chain uses TRBV24-1 with TRBJ2-4; 12 nucleotides align to TRBD1. V gave up 3 bases and J gave up 7 bases; unmatched junction bases: 9. Germline CDR1 KGHDR, CDR2 SFDVKD. CDR3 length equals 17 residues. CDR3 coding DNA: TGTGCCACCAGTGATCCCTCCGGGACAGGGGGCATGAACATTCAGTACTTC. Amino acid sequence: CATSDPSGTGGMNIQYF.

This clone was observed a handful of times. The chain couples TRBV28 to TRBJ2-3; 13 bases are a match to TRBD2. Germline assignment: CDR1 MDHEN and CDR2 SYDVKM. The CDR3 consists of 15 residues. Trimming cost V 6 bases and J 6 bases; bases outside gene matches: 6. The CDR3 loop reads CASRGTSGTRDTQYF. The DNA for the CDR3 is TGTGCCAGCAGGGGGACTAGCGGGACCCGGGATACGCAGTATTTT.

This chain joins TRBV2 and TRBJ1-1; 8 bases agree with TRBD1. J gave up 0 bases and V 7 bases, and 7 bases lay outside the gene matches. The CDR3 spans 15 residues. Germline CDR1 reads SNHLY; CDR2 reads FYNNEI. The CDR3 protein is CASTPNRGLNTEAFF. In DNA, the CDR3 is TGTGCCAGCACACCTAACAGGGGGTTGAACACTGAAGCTTTCTTT.

This sequence joins TRBV5-1 and TRBJ2-1; 7 bases are shared with TRBD1. Germline V CDR1 and CDR2: SGHRS, YFSETQ. The CDR3 covers 16 residues. Trimming took 0 bases from V and 5 from J; bases not matched to a gene: 8. CDR3 DNA sequence: TGCGCCAGCAGCTTGGCCTTATCGAGGGGGCACAATGAGCAGTTCTTC. Protein sequence: CASSLALSRGHNEQFF.

This clone has only one observation. For the CDR3, the DNA is TGTGCCAGCAGTCCCCACAGGGGCCTAGGGAAATATCAGCCCCAGCATTTT. Translating it yields CASSPHRGLGKYQPQHF. V usage is TRBV7-3 and J usage is TRBJ1-5, with 7 bases fitting TRBD1. CDR3 length equals 17 residues. With 6 bases clipped from V and 5 bases from J, the junction kept 16 bases outside the gene matches. Germline CDR1 reads SGHTA; CDR2 reads FQGTGA.

V usage is TRBV11-3 and J usage is TRBJ2-2; 7 nucleotides agree with TRBD2. The ends lost 4 bases at V and 5 bases at J; junction bases unmatched: 4. The CDR3 totals 14 residues. Germline assignment: CDR1 SGHNT and CDR2 YENEEA. The CDR3 spells CASSSQGGTGELFF. CDR3 nucleotides: TGTGCCAGCAGCTCCCAGGGAGGGACCGGGGAGCTGTTTTTT.